One and the same sample provided the 14 T cell receptor beta chains below, sequenced in a study of radiation and T cells in renal cell carcinoma. Sample time point: blood 2 weeks post-SBRT. As for treatment: 15 Gy SBRT to primary tumor, nephrectomy 4 weeks later. Clones were read by immunoSEQ multiplex PCR, and TCRdb kept only the in-frame ones, dropping some. The sample shows more than 100,000 clones, 88% of them seen only once. The source was blood, collected from a patient whose treatment included radiotherapy and nephrectomy. The receptors come from a woman between 65 and 79 years old with renal cell carcinoma.

The chain combines TRBV6-1 with TRBJ2-3, with 12 bases identical to TRBD1. The CDR3 contains 15 residues. V dropped 10 bases and J dropped 4; count of bases not matched to a gene: 9. Germline V gene sequence: CDR1 MNHNS, CDR2 SASEGT. CDR3 residues: CATTGTGGAADTQYF. The DNA for the CDR3 is TGTGCCACCACCGGGACAGGGGGCGCGGCAGATACGCAGTATTTT.

The chain uses TRBV6-1 and TRBJ1-2; D remains unclear. Germline CDR1 MNHNS, CDR2 SASEGT. V shed 5 bases and J shed 6 bases, with 19 bases lying between them. The CDR3 spans 15 residues. The DNA for the CDR3 is TGTGCCAGCAGTTCACAAGACACCAGGATCCATGGCTACACCTTC. It is translated as CASSSQDTRIHGYTF.

This clone was detected only a few times. The chain joins TRBV28 to TRBJ1-3, with no clear D. In germline, CDR1 is MDHEN, CDR2 SYDVKM. This CDR3 is 14 amino acids long. The V end lost 5 bases, the J end lost 0 bases, and 8 bases lay between the germline ends. CDR3 nucleotides: TGTGCCAGCAGTCTCCGGCCCTCTGGAAACACCATATATTTT. Amino acid sequence: CASSLRPSGNTIYF.

On this clone itself: Within the sample, other DNA sequences also encode this same CDR3. The gene calls are TRBV27 and TRBJ1-1; D perhaps matches TRBD1 (5 bases). The CDR3 totals 14 residues. The V gene's germline CDR1 is MNHEY and CDR2 SMNVEV (reference sequence). Trimming took 6 bases from V and 3 from J, leaving 14 bases between them. CDR3 residues: CASSLGRGDTEAFF. CDR3 coding DNA: TGTGCCAGCAGCTTGGGGCGAGGTGACACTGAAGCTTTCTTT.

This chain joins TRBV4-2 and TRBJ2-6, with 8 bases identical to TRBD2. With V trimmed by 4 bases and J by 0 bases, 2 bases remained unmatched. The CDR3 extends over 16 amino acids. Per germline, CDR1 LGHNA and CDR2 YNFKEQ. The CDR3 DNA reads TGTGCCAGCAGCCCCGGGGGGGGCTCTGGGGCCAACGTCCTGACTTTC. Protein product: CASSPGGGSGANVLTF.

This sequence joins TRBV11-2 and TRBJ2-7; the match to TRBD1 covers 9 bases. Germline-derived CDR1 and CDR2 are SGHAT and FQNNGV. There are 14 residues in the CDR3. Losses at the gene ends were 5 bases for V and 2 bases for J; bases not matched to a gene: 4. CDR3 residues: CASSPRQGAYEQYF. CDR3 DNA sequence: TGTGCCAGCAGCCCGCGACAGGGGGCCTACGAGCAGTACTTC. Filled out from reference TRBV11-2 and TRBJ2-7, the complete variable domain reads EAGVAQSPRYKIIEKRQSVAFWCNPISGHATLYWYQQILGQGPKLLIQFQNNGVVDDSQLPKDRFSAERLKGVDSTLKIQPAKLEDSAVYLCASSPRQGAYEQYFGPGTRLTVT.

The genes are TRBV2 and TRBJ2-5; D is perhaps TRBD1 (6 bases). Germline V gives CDR1 SNHLY, CDR2 FYNNEI. V gave up 3 bases and J gave up 5 bases, with 13 bases separating them. This CDR3 spans 14 amino acids. DNA of the CDR3: TGTGCCAGCAGTGACAGGGGCGCCGGGGAGACCCAGTACTTC. Residues: CASSDRGAGETQYF.

V gene TRBV7-6 combines with J gene TRBJ2-2; possibly TRBD2 for D (5 bases). CDR3 size: 15 residues. V lost 3 bases and J lost 1, with 9 bases in between. CDR1 and CDR2 (germline): SGHVS, FNYEAQ. The CDR3 sequence: CASSFRRGNTGELFF. The CDR3 bases are TGTGCCAGCAGCTTTCGACGGGGGAACACCGGGGAGCTGTTTTTT.

The J gene is TRBJ2-3, the V gene TRBV11-3; D is possibly TRBD2 (6 bases). Looked up from germline, CDR1 is SGHNT and CDR2 is YENEEA. This CDR3 is 16 amino acids long. The V end was cut by 2 bases, the J end by 6 bases, with 18 bases between. Here the CDR3 DNA reads TGTGCCAGCAGCTTAAATCGTCGGGAGTCCCTTGATACGCAGTATTTT. It yields the protein CASSLNRRESLDTQYF.

About this clone itself: A read error may account for a junction end that differs from germline. The J gene is TRBJ2-7, the V gene TRBV15, with 7 bases aligning to TRBD2. The CDR3 consists of 15 residues. The V gene's germline CDR1 is LNHNV and CDR2 YYDKDF (reference sequence). CDR3 bases: TGTGCCACCAGCCGAGACGGGAGGACCTCCTACGAGCAGTACTTC. Protein product: CATSRDGRTSYEQYF. Full variable domain (remainder filled in from reference TRBV15 and TRBJ2-7): DAMVIQNPRYQVTQFGKPVTLSCSQTLNHNVMYWYQQKSSQAPKLLFHYYDKDFNNEADTPDNFQSRRPNTSFCFLDIRSPGLGDTAMYLCATSRDGRTSYEQYFGPGTRLTVT.

In nucleotides, the CDR3 is TGTGCCAGCAGCTTACGGGCATTGGACTATGGCTACACCTTC. Amino acids: CASSLRALDYGYTF. This chain connects TRBV7-9 to TRBJ1-2; D unclear. The V end lost 2 bases, the J end lost 3 bases, and 10 bases lay between the germline ends. The CDR3 length is 14 residues. CDR1 and CDR2 (germline): SEHNR, FQNEAQ (reference sequence).

This chain joins TRBV7-9 and TRBJ1-2; D might be TRBD1 (5 bases). The CDR3 is 13 residues long. From germline, CDR1 is SEHNR and CDR2 FQNEAQ (reference sequence). Trimming left V 5 bases short and J 2 bases short, with 9 bases between. DNA of the CDR3: TGTGCCAGCAGCCTGGGGGAAAACTATGGCTACACCTTC. This codes for CASSLGENYGYTF. The full variable domain, completed using reference TRBV7-9 and TRBJ1-2, is DTGVSQNPRHKITKRGQNVTFRCDPISEHNRLYWYRQTLGQGPEFLTYFQNEAQLEKSRLLSDRFSAERPKGSFSTLEIQRTEQGDSAMYLCASSLGENYGYTFGSGTRLTVV.

The rearrangement links TRBV27 to TRBJ2-7; either TRBD1 or TRBD2 may fit D (5 bases each). The germline CDR1 and CDR2 sequences are MNHEY and SMNVEV (reference sequence). The CDR3 totals 13 residues. Trimming removed 5 bases at V and 2 bases at J, with 10 bases between. In nucleotides, the CDR3 is TGTGCCAGCAGTCCCGGGGCCGCCTACGAGCAGTACTTC. Its translation: CASSPGAAYEQYF.

The rearrangement joins TRBV2 to TRBJ2-5, with 12 bases matching TRBD2. Looked up from germline, CDR1 is SNHLY and CDR2 is FYNNEI. V lost 2 bases and J lost 2; bases outside the gene matches: 3. The CDR3 length is 16 residues. CDR3 protein: CASSESLAGGQETQYF. In DNA form, the CDR3 reads TGTGCCAGCAGTGAATCGCTAGCGGGGGGGCAAGAGACCCAGTACTTC.